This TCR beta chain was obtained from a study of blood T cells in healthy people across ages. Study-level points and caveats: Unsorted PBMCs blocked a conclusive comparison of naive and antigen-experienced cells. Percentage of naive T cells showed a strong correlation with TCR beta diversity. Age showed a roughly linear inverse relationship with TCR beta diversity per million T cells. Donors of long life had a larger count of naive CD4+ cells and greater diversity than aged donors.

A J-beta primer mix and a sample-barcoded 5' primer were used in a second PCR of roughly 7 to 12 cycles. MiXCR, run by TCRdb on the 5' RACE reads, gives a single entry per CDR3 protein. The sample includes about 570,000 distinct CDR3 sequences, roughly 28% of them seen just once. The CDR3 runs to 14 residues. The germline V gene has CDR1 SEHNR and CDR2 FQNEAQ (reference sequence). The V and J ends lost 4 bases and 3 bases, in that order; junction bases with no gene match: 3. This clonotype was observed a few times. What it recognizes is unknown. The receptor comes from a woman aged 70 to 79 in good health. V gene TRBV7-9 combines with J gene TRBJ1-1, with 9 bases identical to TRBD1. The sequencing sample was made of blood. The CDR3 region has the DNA TGTGCCAGCAGCTGGGGGACAGGGTACACTGAAGCTTTCTTT. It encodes CASSWGTGYTEAFF.